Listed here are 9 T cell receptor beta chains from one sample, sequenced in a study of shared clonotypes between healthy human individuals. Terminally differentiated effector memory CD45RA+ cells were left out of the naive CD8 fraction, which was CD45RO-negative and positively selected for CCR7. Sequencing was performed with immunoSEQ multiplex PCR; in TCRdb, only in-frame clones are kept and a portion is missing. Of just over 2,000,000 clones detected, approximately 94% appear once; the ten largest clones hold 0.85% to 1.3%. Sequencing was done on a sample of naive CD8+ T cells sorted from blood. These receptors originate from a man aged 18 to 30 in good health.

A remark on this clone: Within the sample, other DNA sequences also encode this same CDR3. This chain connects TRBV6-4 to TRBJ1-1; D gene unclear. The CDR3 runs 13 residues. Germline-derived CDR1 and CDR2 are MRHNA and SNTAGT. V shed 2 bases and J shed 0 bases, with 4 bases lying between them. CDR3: CASSDTVNTEAFF. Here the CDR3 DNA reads TGTGCCAGCAGTGACACCGTGAACACTGAAGCTTTCTTT.

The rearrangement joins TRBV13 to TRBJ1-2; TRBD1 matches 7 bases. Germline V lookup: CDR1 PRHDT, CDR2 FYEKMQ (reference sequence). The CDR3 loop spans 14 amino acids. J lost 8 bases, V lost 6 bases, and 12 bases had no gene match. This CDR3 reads CASSPLKGAEGYTF. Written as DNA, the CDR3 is TGTGCCAGCAGTCCCCTCAAGGGGGCGGAAGGCTACACCTTC.

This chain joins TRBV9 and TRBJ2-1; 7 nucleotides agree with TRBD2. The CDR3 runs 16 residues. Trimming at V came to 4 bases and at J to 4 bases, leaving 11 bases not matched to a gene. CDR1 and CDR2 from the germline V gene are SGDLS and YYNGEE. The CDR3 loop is CASSPPEASGYNEQFF. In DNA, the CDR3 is TGTGCCAGCAGCCCCCCCGAGGCTAGCGGTTACAATGAGCAGTTCTTC.

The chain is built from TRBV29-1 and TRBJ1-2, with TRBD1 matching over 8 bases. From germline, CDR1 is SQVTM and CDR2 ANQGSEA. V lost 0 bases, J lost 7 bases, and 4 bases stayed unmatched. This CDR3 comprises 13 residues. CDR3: CSVEDRGTGGYTF. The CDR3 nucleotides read TGCAGCGTTGAAGATCGGGGGACAGGTGGCTACACCTTC.

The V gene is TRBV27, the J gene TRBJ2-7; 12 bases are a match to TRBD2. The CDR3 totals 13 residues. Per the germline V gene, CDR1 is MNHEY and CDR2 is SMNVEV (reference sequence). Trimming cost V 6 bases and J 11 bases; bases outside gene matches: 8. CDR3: CASSYRTSGNEYF. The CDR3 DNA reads TGTGCCAGCAGCTATCGGACTAGCGGGAATGAGTACTTC.

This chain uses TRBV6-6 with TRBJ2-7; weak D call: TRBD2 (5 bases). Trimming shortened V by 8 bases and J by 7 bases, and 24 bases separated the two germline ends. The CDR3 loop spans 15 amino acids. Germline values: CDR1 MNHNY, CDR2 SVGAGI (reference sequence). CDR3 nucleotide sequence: TGTGCCAGCGCACCCCGGGCGGACGGGGAAGGGGAGCAGTACTTC. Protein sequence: CASAPRADGEGEQYF.

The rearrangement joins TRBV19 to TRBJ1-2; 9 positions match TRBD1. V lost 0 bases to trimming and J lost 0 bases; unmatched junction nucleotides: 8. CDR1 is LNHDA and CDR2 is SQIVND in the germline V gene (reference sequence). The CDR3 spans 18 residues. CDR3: CASSIDPSRTGANYGYTF. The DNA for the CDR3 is TGTGCCAGTAGTATAGACCCCTCCCGGACAGGGGCTAACTATGGCTACACCTTC. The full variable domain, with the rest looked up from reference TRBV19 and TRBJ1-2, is DGGITQSPKYLFRKEGQNVTLSCEQNLNHDAMYWYRQDPGQGLRLIYYSQIVNDFQKGDIAEGYSVSREKKESFPLTVTSAQKNPTAFYLCASSIDPSRTGANYGYTFGSGTRLTVV.

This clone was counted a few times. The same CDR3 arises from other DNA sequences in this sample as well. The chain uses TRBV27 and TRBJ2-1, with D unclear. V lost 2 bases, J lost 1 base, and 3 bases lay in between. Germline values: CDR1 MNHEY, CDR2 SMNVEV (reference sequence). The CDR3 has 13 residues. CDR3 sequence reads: CASSLRSYNEQFF. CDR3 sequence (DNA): TGTGCCAGCAGTTTAAGGTCCTACAATGAGCAGTTCTTC.

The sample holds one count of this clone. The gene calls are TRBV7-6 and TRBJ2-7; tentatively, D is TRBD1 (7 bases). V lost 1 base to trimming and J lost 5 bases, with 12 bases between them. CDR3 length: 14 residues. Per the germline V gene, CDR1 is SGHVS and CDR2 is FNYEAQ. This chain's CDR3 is CASSLEEGANEQYF. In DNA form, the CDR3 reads TGTGCCAGCAGCTTAGAGGAGGGGGCGAACGAGCAGTACTTC.